A single sample gave rise to the 13 T cell receptor beta chains below, sequenced in a study of blood T cell repertoires in COVID-19. The method was immunoSEQ multiplex PCR; TCRdb's version includes in-frame clones alone and lacks a portion of them. The sample has about 120,000 clones; over 75% are singletons. The sequenced sample consisted of peripheral blood. Receptor source: a man between 70 and 80 years old with active or convalescent COVID-19.

The chain carries TRBV7-2 and TRBJ2-3, with no clear D. The CDR3 extends over 15 amino acids. V gave up 4 bases and J gave up 0 bases, with 11 bases separating them. Germline CDR1 is SGHTA and CDR2 is FQGNSA. CDR3 DNA sequence: TGTGCCAGCAGCTCCTCCAGTTTTAGCACAGATACGCAGTATTTT. Protein product: CASSSSSFSTDTQYF. The whole variable domain, filled in from reference TRBV7-2 and TRBJ2-3, reads GAGVSQSPSNKVTEKGKDVELRCDPISGHTALYWYRQSLGQGLEFLIYFQGNSAPDKSGLPSDRFSAERTGGSVSTLTIQRTQQEDSAVYLCASSSSSFSTDTQYFGPGTRLTVL.

The rearrangement uses TRBV7-8 and TRBJ2-1; 10 bases map to TRBD2. V dropped 1 base and J dropped 5; count of bases not matched to a gene: 11. In germline, CDR1 is SGHVS, CDR2 FQNEAQ. The CDR3 loop spans 18 amino acids. CDR3: CASSLGSGRARGNNEQFF. The CDR3 nucleotides are TGTGCCAGCAGCTTAGGGAGCGGGAGGGCCCGGGGGAACAATGAGCAGTTCTTC. Full variable domain (missing parts from reference TRBV7-8 and TRBJ2-1): GAGVSQSPRYKVAKRGQDVALRCDPISGHVSLFWYQQALGQGPEFLTYFQNEAQLDKSGLPSDRFFAERPEGSVSTLKIQRTQQEDSAVYLCASSLGSGRARGNNEQFFGPGTRLTVL.

This chain joins TRBV3-1 (or the pseudogene TRBV3-2) and TRBJ2-7; TRBD1 might be the D (6 bases). Germline V gene sequence: CDR1 LGHDT, CDR2 YNNKEL (reference sequence). The CDR3 covers 14 residues. V gave up 3 bases and J gave up 3 bases, with 12 bases separating them. The CDR3 nucleotides are TGTGCCAGCAGCCATCAGGGGCCAGACTACGAGCAGTACTTC. Its protein product is CASSHQGPDYEQYF.

The CDR3 DNA reads TGTGCCAGCAGCCAAGGATTACAGGGGGTCCCAGCTTTCTTT. Translated, it gives CASSQGLQGVPAFF. The V and J genes are TRBV3-1 (or the pseudogene TRBV3-2) and TRBJ1-1, with 8 bases that match TRBD1. From germline, CDR1 is LGHDT and CDR2 YNNKEL (reference sequence). Trimming took 1 base from V and 10 from J; bases not matched to a gene: 8. This CDR3 comprises 14 residues.

Worth noting for this clone: This sample also contains other DNA sequences that code for the same CDR3. The chain combines TRBV3-1 (or the pseudogene TRBV3-2) with TRBJ1-5; D is unclear. Germline CDR1 reads LGHDT; CDR2 reads YNNKEL (reference sequence). The CDR3 length is 13 residues. V lost 0 bases to trimming and J lost 4 bases, with 4 bases between them. The CDR3 here is CASSQDPNQPQHF. The DNA for the CDR3 is TGTGCCAGCAGCCAAGATCCGAATCAGCCCCAGCATTTT.

The chain recombines TRBV6-1 with TRBJ1-4; no firm D call. Trimming took 2 bases from V and 5 from J, leaving 6 bases between them. Germline values: CDR1 MNHNS, CDR2 SASEGT. The CDR3 runs 13 residues. The CDR3 protein is CASSEQMNEKLFF. DNA for the CDR3: TGTGCCAGCAGTGAACAGATGAATGAAAAACTGTTTTTT.

V gene TRBV10-3 combines with J gene TRBJ1-1; D possibly corresponds to TRBD1 (5 bases). V shed 2 bases and J shed 7 bases, with 8 bases lying between them. There are 12 residues in the CDR3. Germline V gene sequence: CDR1 ENHRY, CDR2 SYGVKD. Written as DNA, the CDR3 is TGTGCCATCAGTGAGGGGGCGGATGAAGCTTTCTTT. Residues: CAISEGADEAFF.

The rearrangement uses TRBV28 and TRBJ1-2; 10 bases map to TRBD1. This CDR3 region has 15 residues. The germline gives CDR1 MDHEN, CDR2 SYDVKM. The V segment lost 1 base and the J segment 2 bases; nucleotides outside the gene matches: 1. The CDR3 is CASSLSTGGNYGYTF. The CDR3 DNA sequence: TGTGCCAGCAGTTTATCGACAGGGGGCAACTATGGCTACACCTTC.

V and J are TRBV25-1 and TRBJ1-4; 11 bases map to TRBD1. V lost 6 bases, J lost 5 bases, and 11 bases stayed unmatched. The length of the CDR3 is 17 residues. Germline V gene lookup returns CDR1 MGHDK and CDR2 SYGVNS. CDR3 coding DNA: TGTGCCAGCAGACCCGCCGGGACAGGGGGGAGAAATGAAAAACTGTTTTTT. The encoded protein is CASRPAGTGGRNEKLFF.

The V gene is TRBV6-2 or TRBV6-3, the J gene TRBJ1-5, with TRBD1 identical over 7 bases. There are 13 residues in the CDR3. Losses at the gene ends were 6 bases for V and 6 bases for J; bases not matched to a gene: 5. Germline assignment: CDR1 MNHEY and CDR2 SVGEGT. This CDR3 reads CASSDRESQPQHF. The CDR3 bases are TGTGCCAGCAGCGACAGGGAAAGTCAGCCCCAGCATTTT.

This chain's CDR3 is CASSESGLAIETQYF. For the CDR3, the DNA is TGTGCCAGCAGTGAATCGGGACTAGCGATAGAGACCCAGTACTTC. The V gene is TRBV6-1, the J gene TRBJ2-5, with TRBD2 matching 10 bases. Germline CDR1 reads MNHNS; CDR2 reads SASEGT. CDR3 length equals 15 residues. The trim removed 2 bases at V and 4 bases at J, leaving 4 bases unmatched.

The CDR3 sequence is CASSESRASANYGYTF. CDR3 bases: TGTGCCAGCAGTGAATCCAGGGCCTCGGCTAACTATGGCTACACCTTC. This sequence joins TRBV25-1 and TRBJ1-2; a weak D match, TRBD1 (5 bases). Germline V gene lookup returns CDR1 MGHDK and CDR2 SYGVNS. V was clipped by 1 base and J by 0 bases, with 12 bases between them. The CDR3 has 16 amino acids.

The V call is TRBV19, the J call TRBJ1-1, with 7 nucleotides matching TRBD1. The length of the CDR3 is 14 residues. Germline lookup yields CDR1 LNHDA and CDR2 SQIVND (reference sequence). The junction had 8 bases not matched to a gene; V was cut back by 3 bases and J by 7 bases. DNA for the CDR3: TGTGCCAGTAGTATTCGGGGACAGAAAAGTGAAGCTTTCTTT. Amino acids: CASSIRGQKSEAFF.